This T cell receptor beta chain was retrieved from a study of OX40 agonist ivuxolimab in advanced cancers. Study details: The study gave patients intravenous ivuxolimab at 0.01 to 10 mg/kg every 2 weeks. Cancers in dose escalation were hepatocellular, melanoma, renal cell and head and neck. Study-level points and caveats: Some nonresponders likewise displayed low normalized T-cell clonal expansion. More expanded clones were found, on average, in CD8+ than in CD4+ T cells.

TCRdb keeps only in-frame clones here, not all; method: immunoSEQ multiplex PCR. This table holds roughly 100,000 clones, around 82% found once. Points on this clone: As yet, its antigen is unknown.

Germline CDR1 reads SNHLY; CDR2 reads FYNNEI. The CDR3 is 11 residues long. V gave up 8 bases and J gave up 1 base, with 2 bases separating them. Sequences were derived from CD4+ or CD8+ T cells sorted from blood, sampled in a trial of the OX40 agonist ivuxolimab. The chain employs TRBV2 and TRBJ2-2; no definite D call. The receptor was derived from an adult with an advanced solid tumor such as melanoma, head and neck, liver or kidney cancer. The CDR3 protein is CASENTGELFF. DNA for the CDR3: TGTGCCAGCGAGAACACCGGGGAGCTGTTTTTT.